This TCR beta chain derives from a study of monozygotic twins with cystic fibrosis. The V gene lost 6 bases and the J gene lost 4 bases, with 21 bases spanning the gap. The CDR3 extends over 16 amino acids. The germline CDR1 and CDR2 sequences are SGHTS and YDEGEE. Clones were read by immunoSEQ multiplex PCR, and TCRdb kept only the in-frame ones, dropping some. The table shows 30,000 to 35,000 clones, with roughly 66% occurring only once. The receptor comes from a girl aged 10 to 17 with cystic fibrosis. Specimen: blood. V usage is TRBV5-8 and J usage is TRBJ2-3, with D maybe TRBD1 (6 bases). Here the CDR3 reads CASTFSAGVVADTQYF. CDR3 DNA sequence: TGTGCCAGCACTTTCTCGGCAGGGGTAGTCGCAGATACGCAGTATTTT.